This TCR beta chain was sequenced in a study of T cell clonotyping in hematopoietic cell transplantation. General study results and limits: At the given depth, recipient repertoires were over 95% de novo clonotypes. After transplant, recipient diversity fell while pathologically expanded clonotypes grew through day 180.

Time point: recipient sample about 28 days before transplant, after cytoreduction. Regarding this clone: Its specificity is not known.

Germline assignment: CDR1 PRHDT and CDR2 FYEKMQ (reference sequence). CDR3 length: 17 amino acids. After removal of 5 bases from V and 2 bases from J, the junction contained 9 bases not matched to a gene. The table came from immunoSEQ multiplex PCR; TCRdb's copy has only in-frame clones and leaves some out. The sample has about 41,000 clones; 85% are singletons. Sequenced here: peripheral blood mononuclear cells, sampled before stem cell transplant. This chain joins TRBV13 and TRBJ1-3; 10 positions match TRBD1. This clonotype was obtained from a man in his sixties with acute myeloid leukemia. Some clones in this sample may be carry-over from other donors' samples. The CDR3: CASSTTSGQGTGNTIYF. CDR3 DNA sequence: TGTGCCAGCAGCACAACTTCGGGACAGGGGACTGGAAACACCATATATTTT.